The clone carrying this T cell receptor beta chain has only one observation. Repertoires were generated with immunoSEQ multiplex PCR, while TCRdb's copy carries only in-frame clones and drops some. The table includes approximately 180,000 clones, roughly 94% detected once. These data come from a study of control samples from healthy donors and cancer patients. From germline, CDR1 is MNHEY and CDR2 SVGAGI. The CDR3 totals 15 residues. Between the trimmed V and J ends, which lost 6 bases and 2 bases, there was a span of 14 bases. The V and J genes are TRBV6-5 and TRBJ1-5; tentatively, D is TRBD1 (6 bases). Material: blood. This receptor was identified in a woman between 18 and 30 years old in good health. CDR3 coding DNA: TGTGCCAGCAGGCCACAGGGTCGGCGCAATCAGCCCCAGCATTTT. Translated, it gives CASRPQGRRNQPQHF.